The next 11 T cell receptor beta chains were all read from a single sample in a study of OX40 agonist ivuxolimab in advanced cancers. The table came from immunoSEQ multiplex PCR; TCRdb's copy has only in-frame clones and leaves some out. The sample lists some 90,000 clones, 92% occurring once. Sequences were derived from CD4+ or CD8+ T cells sorted from blood, sampled in a trial of the OX40 agonist ivuxolimab. The receptors originated from an adult with an advanced solid tumor such as melanoma, head and neck, liver or kidney cancer.

The rearrangement uses TRBV13 and TRBJ2-1, with TRBD2 identical over 16 bases. The CDR3 covers 17 residues. Germline values: CDR1 PRHDT, CDR2 FYEKMQ (reference sequence). V dropped 5 bases and J dropped 2; count of bases not matched to a gene: 3. The CDR3 bases are TGTGCCAGCAGCCTCGGGACTAGCGGGGGGGCCTACAATGAGCAGTTCTTC. Its translation: CASSLGTSGGAYNEQFF. Full variable domain (remainder filled in from reference TRBV13 and TRBJ2-1): AAGVIQSPRHLIKEKRETATLKCYPIPRHDTVYWYQQGPGQDPQFLISFYEKMQSDKGSIPDRFSAQQFSDYHSELNMSSLELGDSALYFCASSLGTSGGAYNEQFFGPGTRLTVL.

This clone has only a few counts. The chain employs TRBV19 and TRBJ2-2; D perhaps matches TRBD1 (6 bases). CDR3 length: 16 amino acids. V lost 6 bases, J lost 1 base, and 15 bases lay in between. Germline V gene data show CDR1 as LNHDA and CDR2 as SQIVND (reference sequence). CDR3 coding DNA: TGTGCCAGTAGCGACTACCGGGACAAGAACACCGGGGAGCTGTTTTTT. Its protein is CASSDYRDKNTGELFF.

This chain uses TRBV7-3 with TRBJ2-1; 7 nucleotides align to TRBD2. Germline loops: CDR1 SGHTA, CDR2 FQGTGA. V gave up 4 bases and J gave up 4 bases; unmatched junction bases: 7. CDR3 length equals 15 residues. The CDR3 sequence: CASSWSGGPYNEQFF. The CDR3 coding sequence is TGTGCCAGCAGCTGGTCGGGAGGCCCTTACAATGAGCAGTTCTTC.

This chain uses TRBV27 with TRBJ2-7, with 9 bases identical to TRBD2. This CDR3 region has 14 residues. V lost 2 bases to trimming and J lost 7 bases; unmatched junction nucleotides: 6. Looked up from germline, CDR1 is MNHEY and CDR2 is SMNVEV (reference sequence). CDR3 bases: TGTGCCAGCAGTTTAAGGGCGGGAGGGCTAGAGCAGTACTTC. Its protein is CASSLRAGGLEQYF.

The genes are TRBV5-1 and TRBJ2-1, with 13 bases identical to TRBD2. The CDR3 consists of 21 residues. Germline CDR1 is SGHRS and CDR2 is YFSETQ. The J segment lost 0 bases and the V segment lost 3 bases, leaving 15 bases of the junction unmatched. In DNA, the CDR3 is TGCGCCAGCAGCTCGAGACTAGCGGGGGGACTAGAACCCAGCTCCTACAATGAGCAGTTCTTC. Amino acids: CASSSRLAGGLEPSSYNEQFF.

The chain employs TRBV9 and TRBJ1-2; 7 bases match TRBD1. CDR3 length: 15 residues. V shed 4 bases and J 0 bases; nucleotides not matched to a gene: 6. CDR1 is SGDLS and CDR2 is YYNGEE in the germline V gene. CDR3 residues: CASSPSGTANYGYTF. DNA of the CDR3: TGTGCCAGCAGCCCATCCGGGACAGCTAACTATGGCTACACCTTC.

The chain carries TRBV7-9 and TRBJ2-7; possible D gene TRBD2, 5 bases. Trimming removed 4 bases at V and 0 bases at J, with 10 bases between. Germline V gene data show CDR1 as SEHNR and CDR2 as FQNEAQ (reference sequence). This CDR3 is 14 amino acids long. CDR3 sequence: CASSSSRDSYEQYF. In DNA, the CDR3 is TGTGCCAGCAGCTCAAGCCGGGACTCCTACGAGCAGTACTTC.

V usage is TRBV19 and J usage is TRBJ2-6; D may match TRBD1 or TRBD2 (6 bases each). This CDR3 is 15 amino acids long. Per germline, CDR1 LNHDA and CDR2 SQIVND (reference sequence). Trimming cost V 6 bases and J 4 bases, with 13 bases left between them. CDR3 sequence: CASSPSGAGANVLTF. CDR3 sequence (DNA): TGTGCCAGTAGCCCGTCGGGGGCCGGGGCCAACGTCCTGACTTTC. Complete variable domain (other parts from reference TRBV19 and TRBJ2-6): DGGITQSPKYLFRKEGQNVTLSCEQNLNHDAMYWYRQDPGQGLRLIYYSQIVNDFQKGDIAEGYSVSREKKESFPLTVTSAQKNPTAFYLCASSPSGAGANVLTFGAGSRLTVL.

This chain links TRBV9 with TRBJ2-5; D gene ambiguous. The CDR3 runs to 15 residues. Trimming pared 3 bases from V and 2 bases from J, leaving 14 bases between. Per the germline V gene, CDR1 is SGDLS and CDR2 is YYNGEE. The CDR3 coding sequence is TGTGCCAGCAGCGAGGGCGATCGGGCTCAAGAGACCCAGTACTTC. Amino acids: CASSEGDRAQETQYF.

The J gene is TRBJ1-1, the V gene TRBV2; D call uncertain. CDR1 is SNHLY, CDR2 FYNNEI, per germline. Trimming stripped 6 bases from V and 6 bases from J, with 11 bases between. The CDR3 has 12 amino acids. The CDR3 nucleotides are TGTGCCAGCAGAGATGGTCTATCTGAAGCTTTCTTT. This codes for CASRDGLSEAFF.

This sequence joins TRBV6-1 and TRBJ1-5; the D gene is possibly TRBD1 (6 bases). The CDR3 extends over 16 amino acids. V lost 3 bases and J 6 bases, leaving 18 bases between the germline ends. Germline assignment: CDR1 MNHNS and CDR2 SASEGT. CDR3 nucleotides: TGTGCCAGCAGTGATTTGGTACAGGGAAGGACTCAGCCCCAGCATTTT. Its translation is CASSDLVQGRTQPQHF.